The rows below give T cell receptor beta chains drawn from one sample of a study of blood T cell repertoires in COVID-19. This table comes from immunoSEQ multiplex PCR, and its TCRdb copy is limited to in-frame clones, with some not included. The table has fewer than 200,000 clones, around 87% seen once. Sequenced: peripheral blood. Every receptor here comes from a woman older than 75 with COVID-19, enrolled during active disease. The CDR3 runs from the conserved cysteine through the conserved F or W.

V	J	CDR3
TRBV10-2	TRBJ2-5	CASSDPLAGEETQYF
TRBV19	TRBJ2-3	CASRGRVLDTQYF
TRBV18	TRBJ2-2	CASSPQQGLGNTGELFF
TRBV2	TRBJ2-5	CASWGRGYRKSETQYF
TRBV28	TRBJ1-2	CASSTQGGYTF
TRBV18	TRBJ1-2	CASSPTGAPVGYTF
TRBV19	TRBJ1-2	CASSTGYDGYTF
TRBV28	TRBJ2-7	CASSLTGFEQYF
TRBV7-8	TRBJ2-7	CASASRPATSGSYEQYF
TRBV7-3	TRBJ1-1	CASSSGLRPTEAFF
TRBV19	TRBJ2-1	CASKRGLAGLNEQFF
TRBV9	TRBJ1-3	CASSVDQGNTIYF
TRBV6-5	TRBJ2-5	CASSPETGGKTQYF
TRBV19	TRBJ1-2	CASTGSLRGGYTF
TRBV19	TRBJ1-2	CASSIGTGNYGYTF
TRBV19	TRBJ1-4	CASRPVSVKNEKLFF
TRBV28	TRBJ1-5	CASSDRGNQPQHF
TRBV7-2	TRBJ2-4	CASSLGLEGLGWAKNIQYF
TRBV21-1	TRBJ1-3	CASSKEEGGTGNTIYF
TRBV18	TRBJ1-6	CASSPTFVPGPLHF
TRBV4-3	TRBJ1-4	CASSQDLTATNEKLFF
TRBV7-2	TRBJ1-2	CASSPSRASYGYTF
TRBV5-8	TRBJ2-5	CASSPQDSQETQYF
TRBV6-5	TRBJ1-3	CASSYGGDKGTIYF
TRBV29-1	TRBJ2-2	CSVDGGGRTNTGELFF
TRBV5-1	TRBJ1-5	CASSSGGALGNQPQHF
TRBV6-2/TRBV6-3	TRBJ1-6	CASSRPGQGSGSPLHF
TRBV28	TRBJ2-5	CASSREGGRGRETQYF
TRBV2	TRBJ2-5	CASSETSGSIETQYF
TRBV18	TRBJ1-2	CASSPMTGEHGYTF
TRBV18	TRBJ1-1	CASSLQDMNTEAFF
TRBV11-2	TRBJ2-3	CASSSPGQDSRGSDTQYF
TRBV28	TRBJ1-4	CASSLVGDEKLFF
TRBV12-3/TRBV12-4	TRBJ1-5	CASSPTGYQPQHF
TRBV19	TRBJ1-4	CASRIAGQTLANEKLFF
TRBV7-6	TRBJ2-2	CASSLVAEGTGELFF